The clone carrying this T cell receptor beta chain has just a few counts. These data originate in a study of T-cell reconstitution after alpha-beta-depleted transplantation in children. CDR1 and CDR2 from the germline V gene are LGHDT and YNNKEL (reference sequence). CDR3 length: 16 residues. V lost 4 bases, J lost 4 bases, and 6 bases stayed unmatched. Preparation of the TCRbeta library used unique molecular identifiers. One entry per CDR3 protein, called by TCRdb with MiXCR from the PCR reads. The data hold some 200,000 distinct CDR3 sequences, with about a tenth observed a single time. This TCR was recovered from a human donor who donated a stem cell graft to a child with acute lymphoblastic leukemia. Material: PBMCs from the stem cell graft donor, obtained from the stem cell graft. The rearrangement joins TRBV3-1 to TRBJ2-6; TRBD1 matches 8 bases. CDR3 sequence (DNA): TGTGCCAGCAGCCGGGACAGGAGCTCCGGGGCCAACGTCCTGACTTTC. As protein: CASSRDRSSGANVLTF.